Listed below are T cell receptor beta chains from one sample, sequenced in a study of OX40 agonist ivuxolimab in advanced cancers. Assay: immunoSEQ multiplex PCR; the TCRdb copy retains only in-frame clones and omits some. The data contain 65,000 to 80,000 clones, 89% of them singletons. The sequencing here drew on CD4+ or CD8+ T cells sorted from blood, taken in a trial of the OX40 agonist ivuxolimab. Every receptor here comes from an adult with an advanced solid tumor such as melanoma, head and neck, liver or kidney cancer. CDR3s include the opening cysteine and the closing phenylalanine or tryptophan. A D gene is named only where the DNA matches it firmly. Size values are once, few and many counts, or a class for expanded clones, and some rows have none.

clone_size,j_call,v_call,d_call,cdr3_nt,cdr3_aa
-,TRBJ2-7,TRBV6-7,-,TGTGCCAGCAGTTACCGGGCCCAAGGCCACGAGCAGTACTTC,CASSYRAQGHEQYF
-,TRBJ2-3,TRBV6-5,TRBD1,TGTGCCAGCAGAAGACAGGGAAGCACAGATACGCAGTATTTT,CASRRQGSTDTQYF
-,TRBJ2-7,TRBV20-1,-,TGCAGTGCTACAGACTCAGTCGAGCAGTACTTC,CSATDSVEQYF
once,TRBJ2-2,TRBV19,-,TGTGCCAGTCGGACGGGGCAGGGAAACACCGGGGAGCTGTTTTTT,CASRTGQGNTGELFF
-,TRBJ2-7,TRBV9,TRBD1,TGTGCCAGCAGCGTCGGCAGGGGGCTTTCCGAGCAGTACTTC,CASSVGRGLSEQYF
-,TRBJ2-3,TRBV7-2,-,TGTGCCAGCAGCTTAATGTATGGAGATACGCAGTATTTT,CASSLMYGDTQYF
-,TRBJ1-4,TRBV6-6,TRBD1,TGTGCCAGCGGACAGGGGAATGAAAAACTGTTTTTT,CASGQGNEKLFF
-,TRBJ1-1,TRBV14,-,TGTGCCAGCAGCCAACAGGTGAACACTGAAGCTTTCTTT,CASSQQVNTEAFF
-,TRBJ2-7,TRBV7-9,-,TGTGCCAGCAGCCCGACCCGCGCCGAGCAGTACTTC,CASSPTRAEQYF
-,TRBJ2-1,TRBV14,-,TGTGCCAGCAGCCAAGTACTGGAGCAGTTCTTC,CASSQVLEQFF
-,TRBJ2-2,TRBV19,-,TGTGCCAGTAGTGCAGGGTTCACCGGGGAGCTGTTTTTT,CASSAGFTGELFF
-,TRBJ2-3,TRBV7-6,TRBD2,TGTGCCAGCAGCCGTAGGGGCGGGAGGGCCGGAGATACGCAGTATTTT,CASSRRGGRAGDTQYF
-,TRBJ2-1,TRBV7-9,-,TGTGCCAGCGGACTTAGCGGCCCCTGGGATGAGCAGTTCTTC,CASGLSGPWDEQFF
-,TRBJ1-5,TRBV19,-,TGTGCCAGTAGTATCTTGCAGGGAAATCAGCCCCAGCATTTT,CASSILQGNQPQHF
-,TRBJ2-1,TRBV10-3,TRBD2,TGTGCCATCATCCCAAATGTCCTAGCGGGAGAGCACAATGAGCAGTTCTTC,CAIIPNVLAGEHNEQFF
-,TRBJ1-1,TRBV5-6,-,TGTGCCAGCAGCTTGGTGGTGGGACGGGCTTTCTTT,CASSLVVGRAFF
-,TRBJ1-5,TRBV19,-,TGTGCCAGTAGTATATCGCAGGGACCTCAGCCCCAGCATTTT,CASSISQGPQPQHF
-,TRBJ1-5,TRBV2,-,TGTGCCAGCAGTGCGTCAACCAGCAATCAGCCCCAGCATTTT,CASSASTSNQPQHF
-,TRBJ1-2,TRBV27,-,TGTGCCAGCAGCTCCTTAGGAGGGGCGGGAGGCTACACCTTC,CASSSLGGAGGYTF
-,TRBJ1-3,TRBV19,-,TGTGCCAGTAGCTCAGGGTCGACGAGCTCTGGAAACACCATATATTTT,CASSSGSTSSGNTIYF
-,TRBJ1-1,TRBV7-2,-,TGTGCCAGCAGCTTAGCTGTGGACCGAGAAGCTTTCTTT,CASSLAVDREAFF
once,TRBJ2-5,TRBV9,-,TGTGCCAGCAGCGTACAGCCAGGGGAGATCGAGACCCAGTACTTC,CASSVQPGEIETQYF
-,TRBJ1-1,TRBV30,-,TGTGCCTGGAGTGTTAAGGGGGGGCCGAGCACTGAAGCTTTCTTT,CAWSVKGGPSTEAFF
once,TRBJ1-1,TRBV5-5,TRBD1,TGTGCCAGCAGCTTGGACGGACAGGGGAACACTGAAGCTTTCTTT,CASSLDGQGNTEAFF
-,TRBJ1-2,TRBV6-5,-,TGTGCCAGCAGTTACTCGAGGGGGGTTGATGGCTACACCTTC,CASSYSRGVDGYTF
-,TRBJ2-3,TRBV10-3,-,TGTGCCATCAGGGGGTTGGGGAGCACAGATACGCAGTATTTT,CAIRGLGSTDTQYF
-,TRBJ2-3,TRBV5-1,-,TGCGCCAGCAGCTTAGGCGTCATGAGCACAGATACGCAGTATTTT,CASSLGVMSTDTQYF
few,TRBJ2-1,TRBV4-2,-,TGTGCCAGCAGCCAAGACAGAGGCCAGTCTCAGTTCTTC,CASSQDRGQSQFF
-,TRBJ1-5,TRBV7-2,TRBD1,TGTGCCAGCAGCTTACAGGGGGCACCTCAGCCCCAGCATTTT,CASSLQGAPQPQHF
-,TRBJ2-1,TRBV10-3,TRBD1,TGTGCCATCAGTGGGGTCCGGGACAGGGGTGGGAATGAGCAGTTCTTC,CAISGVRDRGGNEQFF
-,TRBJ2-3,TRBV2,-,TGTGCCAGCTCGAGGGCACTCCCTGGCACAGATACGCAGTATTTT,CASSRALPGTDTQYF
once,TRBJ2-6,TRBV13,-,TGTGCCAGCAGCTTACGGGTTGGGGACACACTGACTTTC,CASSLRVGDTLTF
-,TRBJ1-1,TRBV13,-,TGTGCCAGCAGCAAACGACAGGCCTCGAACACTGAAGCTTTCTTT,CASSKRQASNTEAFF
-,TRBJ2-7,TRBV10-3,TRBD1,TGTGCCATCAGTGGGGCCGGGACAGGGGGATACGAGCAGTACTTC,CAISGAGTGGYEQYF
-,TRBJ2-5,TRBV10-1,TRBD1,TGCGCCAGCGGGATCTCCCAGGGGGAGCAGTACTTC,CASGISQGEQYF
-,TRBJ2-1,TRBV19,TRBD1,TGTGCCAGTAGTACTCCGGGACAGGGCACCGATGAGCAGTTCTTC,CASSTPGQGTDEQFF
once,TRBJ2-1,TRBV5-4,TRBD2,TGTGCCAGCAGCTCCGGGGCTAGCGGTCTCTACAATGAGCAGTTCTTC,CASSSGASGLYNEQFF
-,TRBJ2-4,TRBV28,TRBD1,TGTGCCAGCAGGCCACAGGGGTCCAAAAACATTCAGTACTTC,CASRPQGSKNIQYF
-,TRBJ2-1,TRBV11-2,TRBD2,TGTGCCAGCAGTCCTACGACTAGCGGGAGGGCCTTGTTCCACAATGAGCAGTTCTTC,CASSPTTSGRALFHNEQFF
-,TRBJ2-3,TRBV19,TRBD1,TGTGCCACCCAAACCGGGACAGTTCACTCCGATACGCAGTATTTT,CATQTGTVHSDTQYF
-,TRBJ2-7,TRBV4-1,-,TGCGCCAGCAGCCAAGATCTTTTCGGGGCTGGATACGAGCAGTACTTC,CASSQDLFGAGYEQYF
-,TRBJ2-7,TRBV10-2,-,TGCGCCAGCAGTGACGGCCCTAGCGCCTACGAGCAGTACTTC,CASSDGPSAYEQYF
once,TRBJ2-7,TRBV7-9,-,TGTGCCAGCAGCGGGGACGCGAGCTCCTACGAGCAGTACTTC,CASSGDASSYEQYF